One sample yielded the 15 T cell receptor beta chains listed below, sequenced in a study of PD-1 blockade in classical Hodgkin lymphoma. Method: immunoSEQ multiplex PCR; TCRdb's copy keeps in-frame clones and lacks some. Here the sample spans around 53,000 clones, roughly 80% being singletons. Time point noted: cycle 4 day 1 (C4D1), after six to seven weeks of nivolumab. Each patient relapsed following autologous stem cell transplantation, and prior brentuximab vedotin exposure differed. Here the sequenced sample was peripheral blood mononuclear cells (PBMCs), taken before the fourth cycle of nivolumab. These receptors were obtained from a human donor with classical Hodgkin lymphoma.

V gene TRBV9 combines with J gene TRBJ2-1, with D unclear. Trimming pared 4 bases from V and 8 bases from J, leaving 16 bases between. The CDR3 has 14 residues. The germline V gene encodes CDR1 SGDLS and CDR2 YYNGEE. CDR3 nucleotides: TGTGCCAGCAGCCGTGGGCCTACTACGTATGAGCAGTTCTTC. The encoded protein is CASSRGPTTYEQFF.

This clone was found a few times. This chain links TRBV7-9 with TRBJ2-1, with D possibly matching TRBD2 (5 bases). CDR1 SEHNR and CDR2 FQNEAQ come from the germline V gene (reference sequence). Trimming took off 5 bases at V and 6 bases at J, with 11 bases between the two ends. This CDR3 has 13 amino acids. The CDR3 DNA reads as TGTGCCAGCAGCACCGGGATCTCCAATGAGCAGTTCTTC. Translating gives CASSTGISNEQFF.

V is TRBV19 and J is TRBJ1-5; D is undetermined. The CDR3 runs to 14 residues. Germline V CDR1 and CDR2: LNHDA, SQIVND (reference sequence). The V and J ends lost 8 bases and 9 bases respectively, with 20 bases between them. The CDR3 region has the DNA TGTGCCAGTGGGTCGGGTCGTAACGGTGCGCCCCAGCATTTT. It codes for CASGSGRNGAPQHF.

The chain employs TRBV29-1 and TRBJ1-1; 8 bases line up with TRBD1. Germline assignment: CDR1 SQVTM and CDR2 ANQGSEA. The CDR3 length is 14 residues. Unmatched junction bases numbered 12, after V lost 6 bases and J lost 6 bases. This CDR3 is CSVREWTGLPEAFF. DNA for the CDR3: TGCAGCGTCCGAGAGTGGACAGGGCTCCCTGAAGCTTTCTTT.

The rearrangement uses TRBV7-2 and TRBJ1-3; TRBD1 might be the D (5 bases). The V end lost 1 base, the J end lost 3 bases, and 13 bases lay between the germline ends. There are 16 residues in the CDR3. Germline V gene sequence: CDR1 SGHTA, CDR2 FQGNSA. CDR3 in amino acids: CASSLDRSSLGNTIYF. The CDR3 DNA follows: TGTGCCAGCAGCTTAGACAGGAGCAGCCTTGGAAACACCATATATTTT.

This clone is labeled medium-sized. The chain carries TRBV27 and TRBJ1-3, with D uncertain. Trimming left V 6 bases short and J 1 base short, with 7 bases between. This CDR3 is built from 13 residues. Germline assignment: CDR1 MNHEY and CDR2 SMNVEV (reference sequence). The DNA of the CDR3 is TGTGCCAGCAGCCTCTCGTCTGGAAACACCATATATTTT. It translates to CASSLSSGNTIYF.

This clone was counted between two and nine times. V is TRBV6-5 and J is TRBJ2-2; D is unclear. There are 15 residues in the CDR3. The ends were cut back, 6 bases at V and 0 bases at J, with 11 bases in the middle. Germline values: CDR1 MNHEY, CDR2 SVGAGI. The CDR3 sequence is CASRTFPSNTGELFF. Written as DNA, the CDR3 is TGTGCCAGCAGGACTTTTCCTTCGAACACCGGGGAGCTGTTTTTT.

This chain links TRBV4-2 with TRBJ2-1, with TRBD1 matching 8 bases. The CDR3 length is 20 residues. Per germline, CDR1 LGHNA and CDR2 YNFKEQ. V gave up 1 base and J gave up 3 bases; unmatched junction bases: 17. The CDR3, as DNA: TGTGCCAGCAGCCAAGTCCCACTAATAACCGGGACAGGCAACTACAATGAGCAGTTCTTC. This codes for CASSQVPLITGTGNYNEQFF.

The chain joins TRBV7-8 to TRBJ2-1, with TRBD2 identical over 8 bases. The V gene end was trimmed by 5 bases and the J gene end by 7 bases; junction bases not matched to a gene: 10. The CDR3 covers 15 residues. CDR1 is SGHVS, CDR2 FQNEAQ, per germline. The CDR3 loop reads CASSPSTGGANEQFF. CDR3 DNA sequence: TGTGCCAGCAGCCCTTCAACGGGGGGGGCAAATGAGCAGTTCTTC.

This chain joins TRBV29-1 and TRBJ2-1; D might be TRBD2 (6 bases). The CDR3 has 10 amino acids. Germline CDR1 and CDR2: SQVTM and ANQGSEA. Trimming removed 7 bases at V and 9 bases at J, with 10 bases between. CDR3 coding DNA: TGCAGCGCCGGGGGAGGTGAGCAGTTCTTC. It codes for CSAGGGEQFF.

The chain joins TRBV14 to TRBJ2-5, with D perhaps TRBD2 (5 bases). V was clipped by 3 bases and J by 1 base, with 9 bases between them. The germline V gene encodes CDR1 SGHDN and CDR2 FVKESK. The CDR3 consists of 14 residues. The CDR3 coding sequence is TGTGCCAGCAGCCACCGGGAACCCCAAGAGACCCAGTACTTC. Amino acids: CASSHREPQETQYF.

This clone was found once. The CDR3 DNA is TGTGCCAGTAGGCAGGGGGCCCACACCGGGGAGCTGTTTTTT. Protein sequence: CASRQGAHTGELFF. The chain employs TRBV19 and TRBJ2-2; 8 bases map to TRBD1. The J segment lost 3 bases and the V segment lost 6 bases, leaving 3 bases of the junction unmatched. Germline V gene sequence: CDR1 LNHDA, CDR2 SQIVND (reference sequence). CDR3 length: 14 amino acids.

This sequence joins TRBV7-9 and TRBJ1-3, with 8 bases aligning to TRBD1. The CDR3 is made up of 17 amino acids. CDR1 and CDR2 (germline): SEHNR, FQNEAQ (reference sequence). V lost 6 bases and J lost 1; bases outside the gene matches: 11. CDR3 loop: CASRGSGQGRSGNTIYF. The CDR3 bases are TGTGCCAGCAGGGGTTCCGGACAGGGAAGATCTGGAAACACCATATATTTT.

This clone showed up just a few times. The chain has TRBV5-4 and TRBJ2-4; 8 bases agree with TRBD2. Per germline, CDR1 SGHNT and CDR2 YYREEE (reference sequence). J lost 0 bases, V lost 7 bases, and 12 bases had no gene match. There are 17 residues in the CDR3. This CDR3 reads CASSGGLGTLAKNIQYF. The CDR3 DNA sequence: TGTGCCAGCTCGGGAGGGCTGGGGACGTTAGCCAAAAACATTCAGTACTTC.

Only one count was recorded for this clone. V is TRBV5-4 and J is TRBJ2-7, with D perhaps matching TRBD1 (5 bases). Germline assignment: CDR1 SGHNT and CDR2 YYREEE (reference sequence). The CDR3 runs to 14 residues. Trimming cost V 0 bases and J 1 base, with 8 bases left between them. The DNA for the CDR3 is TGTGCCAGCAGCTTGGGGACACAATCCTACGAGCAGTACTTC. It yields the protein CASSLGTQSYEQYF.